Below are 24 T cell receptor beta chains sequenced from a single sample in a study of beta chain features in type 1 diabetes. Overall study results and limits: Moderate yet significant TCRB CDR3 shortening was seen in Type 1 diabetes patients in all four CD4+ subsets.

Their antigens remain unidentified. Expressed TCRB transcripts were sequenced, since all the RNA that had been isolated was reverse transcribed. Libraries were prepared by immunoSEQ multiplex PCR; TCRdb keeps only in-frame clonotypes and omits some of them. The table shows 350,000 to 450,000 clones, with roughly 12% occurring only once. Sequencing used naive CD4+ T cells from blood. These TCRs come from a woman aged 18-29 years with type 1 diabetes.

Here the CDR3 reads CASTCRPRDRESEAFF. The CDR3, as DNA: TGCGCCAGCACCTGTCGCCCCCGGGACAGGGAATCCGAAGCTTTCTTT. The chain is built from TRBV23-1 and TRBJ1-1, with 9 bases lining up with TRBD1. TRBV23-1 is known as an ORF, though its function is uncertain. The CDR3 is 16 amino acids. The V segment lost 7 bases and the J segment 8 bases; nucleotides outside the gene matches: 17.

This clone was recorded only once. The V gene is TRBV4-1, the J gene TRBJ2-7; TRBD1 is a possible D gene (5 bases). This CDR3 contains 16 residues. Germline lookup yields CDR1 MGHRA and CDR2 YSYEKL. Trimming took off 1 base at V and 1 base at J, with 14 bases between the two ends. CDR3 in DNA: TGCGCCAGCAGCCAAGCCCCCCAGGGCCGATCCTACGAGCAGTACTTC. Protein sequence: CASSQAPQGRSYEQYF.

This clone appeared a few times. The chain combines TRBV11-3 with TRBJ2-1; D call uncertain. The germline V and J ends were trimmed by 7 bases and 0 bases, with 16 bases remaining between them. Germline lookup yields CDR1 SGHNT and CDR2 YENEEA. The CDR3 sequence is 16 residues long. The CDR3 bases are TGTGCCAGCAATTCCGATTTACTTAGCTCCTACAATGAGCAGTTCTTC. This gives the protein CASNSDLLSSYNEQFF. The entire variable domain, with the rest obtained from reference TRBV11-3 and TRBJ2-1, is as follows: EAGVVQSPRYKIIEKKQPVAFWCNPISGHNTLYWYLQNLGQGPELLIRYENEEAVDDSQLPKDRFSAERLKGVDSTLKIQPAELGDSAVYLCASNSDLLSSYNEQFFGPGTRLTVL.

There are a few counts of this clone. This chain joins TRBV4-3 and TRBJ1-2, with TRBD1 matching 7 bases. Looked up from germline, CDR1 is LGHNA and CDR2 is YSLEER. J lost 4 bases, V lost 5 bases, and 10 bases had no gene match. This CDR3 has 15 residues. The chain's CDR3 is CASSSRTGDSYGYTF. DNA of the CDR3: TGCGCCAGCAGCTCACGAACAGGGGATAGCTATGGCTACACCTTC.

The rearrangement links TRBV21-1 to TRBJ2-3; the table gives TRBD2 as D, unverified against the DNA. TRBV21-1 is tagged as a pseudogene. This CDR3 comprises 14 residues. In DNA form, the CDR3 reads TGTGCCAGCAGCACTAGGTGGGGGGAAGATACGCAGTATTTT. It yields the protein CASSTRWGEDTQYF.

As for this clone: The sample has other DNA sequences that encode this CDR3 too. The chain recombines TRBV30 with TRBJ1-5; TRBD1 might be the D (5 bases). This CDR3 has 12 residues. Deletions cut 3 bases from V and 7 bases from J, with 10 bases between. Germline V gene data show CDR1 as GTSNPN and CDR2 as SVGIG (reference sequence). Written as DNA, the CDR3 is TGTGCCTGGAGCGCAGGGTGGCAGCCCCAGCATTTT. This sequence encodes CAWSAGWQPQHF.

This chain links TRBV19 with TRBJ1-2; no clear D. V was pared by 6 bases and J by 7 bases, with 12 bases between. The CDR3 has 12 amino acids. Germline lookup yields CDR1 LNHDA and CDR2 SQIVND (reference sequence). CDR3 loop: CASRARSRGYTF. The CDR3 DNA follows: TGTGCCAGTAGGGCGAGGTCTCGTGGCTACACCTTC.

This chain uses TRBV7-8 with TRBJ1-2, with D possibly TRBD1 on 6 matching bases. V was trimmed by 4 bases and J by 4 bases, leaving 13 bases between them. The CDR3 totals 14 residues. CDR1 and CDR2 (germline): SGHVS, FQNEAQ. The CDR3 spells CASSSQTGPYGYTF. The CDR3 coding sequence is TGTGCCAGCAGCTCCCAGACAGGACCCTATGGCTACACCTTC.

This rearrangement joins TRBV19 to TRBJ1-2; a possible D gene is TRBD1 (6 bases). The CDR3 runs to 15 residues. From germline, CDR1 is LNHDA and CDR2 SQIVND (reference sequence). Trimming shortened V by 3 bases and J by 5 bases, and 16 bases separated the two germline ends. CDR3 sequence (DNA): TGTGCCAGTAGTATGGGACCTCAGGGGCAGTATGGCTACACCTTC. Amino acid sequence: CASSMGPQGQYGYTF.

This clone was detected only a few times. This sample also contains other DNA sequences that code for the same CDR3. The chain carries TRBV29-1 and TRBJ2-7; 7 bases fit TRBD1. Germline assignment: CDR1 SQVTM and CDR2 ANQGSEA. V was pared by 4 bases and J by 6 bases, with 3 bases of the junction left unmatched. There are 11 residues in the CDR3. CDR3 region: CSVGQGSEQYF. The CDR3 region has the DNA TGCAGCGTTGGACAGGGCTCCGAGCAGTACTTC.

The CDR3 nucleotides are TGTGCCAGCAGCCGACGGACTAGCAATAATGAGCAGTTCTTC. Its protein is CASSRRTSNNEQFF. The gene calls are TRBV7-9 and TRBJ2-1; 8 nucleotides match TRBD2. This CDR3 spans 14 amino acids. CDR1 is SEHNR, CDR2 FQNEAQ, per germline (reference sequence). Trimming at V came to 5 bases and at J to 7 bases, leaving 7 bases not matched to a gene.

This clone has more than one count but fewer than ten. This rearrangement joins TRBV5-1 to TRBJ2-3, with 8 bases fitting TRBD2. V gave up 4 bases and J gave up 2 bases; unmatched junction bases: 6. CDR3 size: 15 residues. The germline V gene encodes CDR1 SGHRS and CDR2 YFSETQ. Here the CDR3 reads CASSRQAGATDTQYF. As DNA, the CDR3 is TGCGCCAGCAGCAGACAAGCGGGGGCCACAGATACGCAGTATTTT.

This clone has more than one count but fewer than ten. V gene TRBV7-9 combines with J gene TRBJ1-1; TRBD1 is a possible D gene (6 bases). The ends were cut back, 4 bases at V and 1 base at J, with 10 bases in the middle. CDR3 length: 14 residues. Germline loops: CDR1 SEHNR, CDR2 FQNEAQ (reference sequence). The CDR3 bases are TGTGCCAGCAGCTATACACAGGGGAACACTGAAGCTTTCTTT. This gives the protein CASSYTQGNTEAFF.

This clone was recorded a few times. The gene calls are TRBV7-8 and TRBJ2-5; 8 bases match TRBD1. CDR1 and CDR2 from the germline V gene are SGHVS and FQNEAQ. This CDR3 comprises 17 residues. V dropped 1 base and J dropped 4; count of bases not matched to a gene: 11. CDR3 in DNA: TGTGCCAGCAGCTTAGGGCGACAGGGGTTGTGGGGAGAGACCCAGTACTTC. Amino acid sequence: CASSLGRQGLWGETQYF.

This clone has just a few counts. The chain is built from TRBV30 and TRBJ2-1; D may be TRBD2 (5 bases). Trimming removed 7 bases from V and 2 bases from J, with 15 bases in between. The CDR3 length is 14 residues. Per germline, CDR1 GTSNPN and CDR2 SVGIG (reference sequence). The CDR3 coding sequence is TGTGCCTTCCGAGAGCCCGGGACCTACAATGAGCAGTTCTTC. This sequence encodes CAFREPGTYNEQFF.

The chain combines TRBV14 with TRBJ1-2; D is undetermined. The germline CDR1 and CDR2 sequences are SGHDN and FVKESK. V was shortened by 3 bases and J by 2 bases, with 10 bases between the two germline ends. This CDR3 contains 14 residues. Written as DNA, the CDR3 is TGTGCCAGCAGCCACAGAAACAGCAACTATGGCTACACCTTC. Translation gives CASSHRNSNYGYTF.

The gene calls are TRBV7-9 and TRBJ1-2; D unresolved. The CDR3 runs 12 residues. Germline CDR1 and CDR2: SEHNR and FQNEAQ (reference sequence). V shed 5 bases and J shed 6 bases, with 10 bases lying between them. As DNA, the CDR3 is TGTGCCAGCAGCCCCATAACGGATGGCTACACCTTC. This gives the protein CASSPITDGYTF.

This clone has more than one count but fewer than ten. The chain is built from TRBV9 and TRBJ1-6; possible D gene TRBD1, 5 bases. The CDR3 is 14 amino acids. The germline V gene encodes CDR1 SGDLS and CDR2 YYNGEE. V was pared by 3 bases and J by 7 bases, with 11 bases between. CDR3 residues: CASSGGTVNSPLHF. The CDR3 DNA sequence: TGTGCCAGCAGCGGCGGGACGGTAAATTCACCCCTCCACTTT.

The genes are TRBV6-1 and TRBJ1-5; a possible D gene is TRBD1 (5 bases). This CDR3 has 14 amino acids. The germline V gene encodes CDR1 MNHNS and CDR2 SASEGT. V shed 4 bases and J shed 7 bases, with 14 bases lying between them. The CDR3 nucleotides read TGTGCCAGCAGTGCGCGGGACCGTGAACAGCCCCAGCATTTT. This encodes CASSARDREQPQHF.

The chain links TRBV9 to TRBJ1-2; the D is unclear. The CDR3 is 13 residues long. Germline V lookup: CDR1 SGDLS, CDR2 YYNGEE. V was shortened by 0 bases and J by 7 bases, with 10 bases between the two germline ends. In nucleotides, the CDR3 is TGTGCCAGCAGCGTAGGGGCCGGGATTGGCTACACCTTC. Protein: CASSVGAGIGYTF.

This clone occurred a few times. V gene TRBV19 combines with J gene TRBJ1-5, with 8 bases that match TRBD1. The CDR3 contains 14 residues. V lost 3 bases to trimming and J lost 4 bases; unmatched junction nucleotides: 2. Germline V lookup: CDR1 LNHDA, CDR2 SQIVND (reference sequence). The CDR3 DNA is TGTGCCAGTAGTATCCGACAGGGGAATCAGCCCCAGCATTTT. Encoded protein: CASSIRQGNQPQHF.

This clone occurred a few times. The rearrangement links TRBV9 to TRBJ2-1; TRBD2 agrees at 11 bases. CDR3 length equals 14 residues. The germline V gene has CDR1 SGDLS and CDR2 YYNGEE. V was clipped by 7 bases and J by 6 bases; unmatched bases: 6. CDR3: CASGLGTSGNEQFF. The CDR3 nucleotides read TGTGCCAGCGGTTTAGGGACTAGCGGCAATGAGCAGTTCTTC.

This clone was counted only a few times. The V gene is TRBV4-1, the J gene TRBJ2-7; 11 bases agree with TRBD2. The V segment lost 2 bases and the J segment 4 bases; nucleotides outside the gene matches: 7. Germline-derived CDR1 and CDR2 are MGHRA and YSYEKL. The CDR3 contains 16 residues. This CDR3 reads CASSQLAGGFTYEQYF. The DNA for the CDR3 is TGCGCCAGCAGCCAATTAGCGGGGGGGTTCACGTACGAGCAGTACTTC.

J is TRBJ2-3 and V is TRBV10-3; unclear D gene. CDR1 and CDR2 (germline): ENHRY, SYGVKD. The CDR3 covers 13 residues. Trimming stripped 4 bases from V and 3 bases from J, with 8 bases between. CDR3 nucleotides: TGTGCCATCAGTGTTTCCGGGACAGATACGCAGTATTTT. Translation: CAISVSGTDTQYF.